The entry below describes one TCR beta chain. The antigen remains unidentified. The record originates from a study of blood T cells in healthy people across ages. The study, taken as a whole, reports: In older individuals, TCR beta diversity per million T cells was lower, falling roughly linearly with age.

Looked up from germline, CDR1 is MNHEY and CDR2 is SMNVEV (reference sequence). The CDR3 is 14 amino acids. Through a sample-barcoded 5' primer and a J-beta primer mix, a second PCR was run for roughly 7 to 12 cycles. TCRdb re-called the 5' RACE reads with MiXCR, one entry per CDR3 protein. This sample has 950,000 to 1,200,000 distinct CDR3 sequences, with more than 30% found just once. This rearrangement joins TRBV27 to TRBJ2-1; D is uncertain. TRBJ2-7 explains the end of the DNA better; the J call may be wrong. Sequenced: blood. The TCR comes from a young man in good health. The CDR3 spells CASSFGPSYNEQYF. The CDR3 bases are TGTGCCAGCAGTTTCGGACCATCGTACAATGAGCAGTACTTC.